The 21 T cell receptor beta chains given below trace back to one sample, sequenced in a study of response to subunit inactivated influenza vaccine. TCRdb passed the RT-PCR reads through MiXCR, listing each CDR3 protein once. Among fewer than 550,000 distinct CDR3 sequences listed, roughly 23% were seen once. The material sequenced was CD4+ T cells sorted from PBMCs, taken approximately 5 days after vaccination. Receptors originate from a man aged 50 to 59 who received an inactivated influenza vaccine.

This rearrangement joins TRBV20-1 to TRBJ1-5; 9 bases agree with TRBD1. The germline CDR1 and CDR2 sequences are DFQATT and SNEGSKA (reference sequence). V trimming: 1 base; J trimming: 4 bases; junction bases outside the gene matches: 5. The CDR3 length is 15 residues. The chain's CDR3 is CSARVGTGNNQPQHF. The CDR3 coding sequence is TGCAGTGCTAGAGTCGGGACAGGGAATAATCAGCCCCAGCATTTT.

This clonotype was recorded at least ten times. The chain combines TRBV12-3 or TRBV12-4 with TRBJ1-4; perhaps TRBD1 as D (5 bases). The germline V and J ends were trimmed by 3 bases and 8 bases, with 13 bases remaining between them. The CDR3 totals 14 residues. CDR3 amino acids: CASSFSGGKEKLFF. For the CDR3, the DNA is TGTGCCAGCAGTTTTAGTGGGGGAAAAGAAAAACTGTTTTTT.

This clonotype has more than one count but fewer than ten. V is TRBV7-9 and J is TRBJ2-2; 7 positions agree with TRBD2. Trimming removed 4 bases from V and 6 bases from J; junction bases left unmatched: 11. The CDR3 spans 16 residues. Germline CDR1 is SEHNR and CDR2 is FQNEAQ (reference sequence). In DNA, the CDR3 is TGTGCCAGCAGCTCTCGGCGGGAGATGATCTCCGGGGAGCTGTTTTTT. Its translation is CASSSRREMISGELFF.

This clonotype was seen repeatedly, ten times or more. The J gene is TRBJ2-7, the V gene TRBV5-1; a weak D match, TRBD2 (5 bases). The germline CDR1 and CDR2 sequences are SGHRS and YFSETQ. The CDR3 consists of 12 residues. V was cut by 1 base and J by 7 bases, with 9 bases left in between. CDR3 coding DNA: TGCGCCAGCAGCTTGATTCGGGGAGAGCAGTACTTC. It translates to CASSLIRGEQYF. Combining the CDR3 with reference TRBV5-1 and TRBJ2-7 gives the whole variable domain KAGVTQTPRYLIKTRGQQVTLSCSPISGHRSVSWYQQTPGQGLQFLFEYFSETQRNKGNFPGRFSGRQFSNSRSEMNVSTLELGDSALYLCASSLIRGEQYFGPGTRLTVT.

This clonotype was observed a handful of times. This chain links TRBV4-2 with TRBJ1-1; tentative D call: TRBD1 (6 bases). Deletions cut 0 bases from V and 6 bases from J, with 11 bases between. Germline CDR1 is LGHNA and CDR2 is YNFKEQ. CDR3 length: 14 residues. The CDR3 region is CASSQERGASEAFF. The CDR3, as DNA: TGTGCCAGCAGCCAAGAGCGGGGGGCTTCTGAAGCTTTCTTT.

There are a few counts of this clonotype. The chain carries TRBV4-3 and TRBJ2-7; D remains unclear. Germline CDR1 and CDR2: LGHNA and YSLEER. The length of the CDR3 is 13 residues. V shed 0 bases and J shed 9 bases, with 12 bases lying between them. The CDR3 is CASSQDNVQPQYF. The CDR3 region has the DNA TGCGCCAGCAGCCAAGATAATGTACAGCCGCAGTACTTC.

This clonotype has a handful of counts. The chain recombines TRBV12-3 or TRBV12-4 with TRBJ2-1, with D possibly TRBD2 on 5 matching bases. Trimming took off 6 bases at V and 6 bases at J, with 18 bases between the two ends. The CDR3 is 15 amino acids. This CDR3 reads CASRSDSPYSNEQFF. In DNA, the CDR3 is TGTGCCAGCAGGTCGGACTCTCCGTACAGCAATGAGCAGTTCTTC.

This chain uses TRBV7-3 with TRBJ1-1; D might be TRBD1 (6 bases). Trimming left V 5 bases short and J 10 bases short, with 17 bases between. Germline V gives CDR1 SGHTA, CDR2 FQGTGA. This CDR3 contains 13 residues. The DNA of the CDR3 is TGTGCCAGCAGCCCCGGGGGCAGGGGTCGAGCTTTCTTT. Residues: CASSPGGRGRAFF.

The V and J genes are TRBV5-5 and TRBJ2-5; tentative D call: TRBD2 (6 bases). The V and J ends lost 4 bases and 1 base respectively, with 14 bases between them. The CDR3 runs 15 residues. In germline, CDR1 is SGHKS, CDR2 YYEKEE (reference sequence). CDR3 protein: CASSPGDWIQETQYF. The CDR3 nucleotides read TGTGCCAGCAGCCCCGGGGACTGGATCCAAGAGACCCAGTACTTC.

The table lists this clonotype with a few counts. The CDR3 sequence is CASSYKTGGSPLHF. The DNA for the CDR3 is TGTGCCAGCAGTTACAAGACAGGGGGTTCACCCCTCCACTTT. V usage is TRBV6-2 or TRBV6-3 and J usage is TRBJ1-6, with 9 bases that match TRBD1. The junction had 2 bases not matched to a gene; V was cut back by 2 bases and J by 9 bases. The CDR3 totals 14 residues. Germline CDR1 and CDR2: MNHEY and SVGEGT.

This clonotype has at least ten counts. CDR3: CSATPGAGGRNEQFF. As DNA, the CDR3 is TGCAGTGCCACCCCCGGCGCGGGGGGGCGGAATGAGCAGTTCTTC. The rearrangement links TRBV20-1 to TRBJ2-1; 9 positions agree with TRBD2. The V gene's germline CDR1 is DFQATT and CDR2 SNEGSKA (reference sequence). V lost 6 bases and J lost 7; bases outside the gene matches: 13. This CDR3 has 15 residues.

The table lists this clonotype with a few counts. The chain uses TRBV29-1 and TRBJ2-7; TRBD2 aligns across 9 bases. Germline CDR1 and CDR2: SQVTM and ANQGSEA. Trimming removed 7 bases from V and 1 base from J; junction bases left unmatched: 5. The CDR3 is made up of 13 amino acids. DNA for the CDR3: TGCAGCGGACTAGCGGCGAGTTCCTACGAGCAGTACTTC. Its translation is CSGLAASSYEQYF.

The rearrangement links TRBV4-3 to TRBJ2-2; D is uncertain. Per the germline V gene, CDR1 is LGHNA and CDR2 is YSLEER. The germline V and J ends were trimmed by 2 bases and 7 bases, with 11 bases remaining between them. This CDR3 comprises 14 residues. The chain's CDR3 is CASSQKWTVGELFF. CDR3 bases: TGCGCCAGCAGCCAAAAGTGGACGGTCGGGGAGCTGTTTTTT.

The chain has TRBV6-1 and TRBJ1-2; D not certain. This CDR3 region has 13 residues. The germline V and J ends were trimmed by 4 bases and 2 bases, with 8 bases remaining between them. Looked up from germline, CDR1 is MNHNS and CDR2 is SASEGT. The DNA of the CDR3 is TGTGCCAGCAGTGTCGGGAACAACTATGGCTACACCTTC. This encodes CASSVGNNYGYTF.

The rearrangement joins TRBV11-2 to TRBJ2-2; 11 nucleotides line up with TRBD1. Germline loops: CDR1 SGHAT, CDR2 FQNNGV. J lost 4 bases, V lost 5 bases, and 15 bases had no gene match. The CDR3 is 19 amino acids. In DNA, the CDR3 is TGTGCCAGCAGCCCTCACTCCGGGACAGGGGGTTTCGGCACCGGGGAGCTGTTTTTT. Its translation is CASSPHSGTGGFGTGELFF. The whole variable domain, filled in from reference TRBV11-2 and TRBJ2-2, reads EAGVAQSPRYKIIEKRQSVAFWCNPISGHATLYWYQQILGQGPKLLIQFQNNGVVDDSQLPKDRFSAERLKGVDSTLKIQPAKLEDSAVYLCASSPHSGTGGFGTGELFFGEGSRLTVL.

This clonotype was seen only a few times. J is TRBJ1-5 and V is TRBV7-2; 10 bases map to TRBD1. V shed 4 bases, J shed 1 base, and the junction held 1 base outside the gene matches. CDR3 length: 15 residues. Germline V CDR1 and CDR2: SGHTA, FQGNSA. The CDR3, as DNA: TGTGCCAGCAGCTGGGGACAGGGGAGCAATCAGCCCCAGCATTTT. Translating it yields CASSWGQGSNQPQHF.

V is TRBV25-1 and J is TRBJ2-2; D gene ambiguous. Deletions cut 2 bases from V and 2 bases from J, with 9 bases between. Germline V gene sequence: CDR1 MGHDK, CDR2 SYGVNS. The CDR3 extends over 15 amino acids. CDR3 DNA sequence: TGTGCCAGCAGTGAACGGTTGACAAACACCGGGGAGCTGTTTTTT. Translated, it gives CASSERLTNTGELFF.

The sample holds a few counts of this clonotype. This chain connects TRBV4-1 to TRBJ2-3, with D perhaps matching TRBD1 (6 bases). Germline CDR1 reads MGHRA; CDR2 reads YSYEKL. V was cut by 3 bases and J by 1 base, with 8 bases left in between. This CDR3 contains 14 residues. CDR3 sequence (DNA): TGCGCCAGCAGCCAGGCAGGGGGCACAGATACGCAGTATTTT. As protein: CASSQAGGTDTQYF.

The chain carries TRBV7-2 and TRBJ1-3, with unresolved D. V gave up 2 bases and J gave up 6 bases, with 8 bases separating them. This CDR3 is 13 amino acids long. Germline V gene lookup returns CDR1 SGHTA and CDR2 FQGNSA. The DNA of the CDR3 is TGTGCCAGCAGCTTAATGTTAGAAAACACCATATATTTT. Its protein is CASSLMLENTIYF.

The sample holds a few counts of this clonotype. This chain links TRBV2 with TRBJ2-1; 8 bases match TRBD2. The ends lost 3 bases at V and 4 bases at J; junction bases unmatched: 5. Germline values: CDR1 SNHLY, CDR2 FYNNEI. CDR3 size: 15 residues. The CDR3 bases are TGTGCCAGCAGTGACTTCGGGGGGGGGTACAATGAGCAGTTCTTC. Encoded protein: CASSDFGGGYNEQFF. Full variable domain (missing parts from reference TRBV2 and TRBJ2-1): EPEVTQTPSHQVTQMGQEVILRCVPISNHLYFYWYRQILGQKVEFLVSFYNNEISEKSEIFDDQFSVERPDGSNFTLKIRSTKLEDSAMYFCASSDFGGGYNEQFFGPGTRLTVL.

This clonotype showed up just a few times. The chain carries TRBV2 and TRBJ2-1; D is perhaps TRBD1 (6 bases). Trimming stripped 5 bases from V and 4 bases from J, with 21 bases between. Germline V CDR1 and CDR2: SNHLY, FYNNEI. The CDR3 extends over 17 amino acids. The CDR3: CASSSTQGLDGYNEQFF. The DNA of the CDR3 is TGTGCCAGCAGTTCTACACAGGGATTGGACGGATACAATGAGCAGTTCTTC.